Below, 7 T cell receptor beta chains from the same sample are listed, as sequenced in a study of blood T cell repertoires in COVID-19. The method was immunoSEQ multiplex PCR; TCRdb's version includes in-frame clones alone and lacks a portion of them. Here the sample spans fewer than 350,000 clones, around 90% being singletons. The sequenced material came from peripheral blood. The receptor set was obtained from a woman aged 30 to 39 with COVID-19, enrolled during active disease.

CDR3 in DNA: TGTGCCACCAGTGATTTTTTCCGGGTGAATGAGCAGTTCTTC. It codes for CATSDFFRVNEQFF. V gene TRBV24-1 combines with J gene TRBJ2-1; D is undetermined. Trimming cost V 1 base and J 7 bases, with 10 bases left between them. Germline-derived CDR1 and CDR2 are KGHDR and SFDVKD. CDR3 length: 14 residues.

This sequence joins TRBV5-1 and TRBJ1-1; 7 positions agree with TRBD1. J lost 0 bases, V lost 0 bases, and 2 bases had no gene match. The germline V gene encodes CDR1 SGHRS and CDR2 YFSETQ. The CDR3 is 15 residues long. DNA of the CDR3: TGCGCCAGCAGCTTGGCCGGACAGGTGAACACTGAAGCTTTCTTT. Its translation: CASSLAGQVNTEAFF. Together with reference TRBV5-1 and TRBJ1-1, the CDR3 gives the full variable domain: KAGVTQTPRYLIKTRGQQVTLSCSPISGHRSVSWYQQTPGQGLQFLFEYFSETQRNKGNFPGRFSGRQFSNSRSEMNVSTLELGDSALYLCASSLAGQVNTEAFFGQGTRLTVV.

The gene calls are TRBV3-1 (or the pseudogene TRBV3-2) and TRBJ2-7, with TRBD2 as a possible D gene (5 bases). Per the germline V gene, CDR1 is LGHDT and CDR2 is YNNKEL (reference sequence). CDR3 length: 15 residues. The germline V and J ends were trimmed by 3 bases and 0 bases, with 12 bases remaining between them. CDR3 sequence (DNA): TGTGCCAGCAGCCAGGGAGAGCGGAGCTCCTACGAGCAGTACTTC. Translated, it gives CASSQGERSSYEQYF.

The chain joins TRBV24-1 to TRBJ1-6; D remains ambiguous. The germline V and J ends were trimmed by 2 bases and 5 bases, with 6 bases remaining between them. Germline loops: CDR1 KGHDR, CDR2 SFDVKD. This CDR3 is 14 amino acids long. The CDR3 spells CATSDWRDNSPLHF. CDR3 in DNA: TGTGCCACCAGTGATTGGCGGGATAATTCACCCCTCCACTTT.

This sequence joins TRBV6-5 and TRBJ2-7, with a possible D match to TRBD1 (5 bases). V lost 9 bases to trimming and J lost 7 bases, with 25 bases between them. Germline V CDR1 and CDR2: MNHEY, SVGAGI. CDR3 size: 15 residues. CDR3 sequence (DNA): TGTGCCAGTCAAATCACGCAGGGTGGGGTTGGGGAGCAGTACTTC. It specifies CASQITQGGVGEQYF.

The chain links TRBV6-1 to TRBJ2-7; 9 bases match TRBD2. This CDR3 comprises 17 residues. Germline V gives CDR1 MNHNS, CDR2 SASEGT. With 3 bases clipped from V and 2 bases from J, the junction kept 11 bases outside the gene matches. The CDR3 region is CASSEGLLAGLPYEQYF. The CDR3 bases are TGTGCCAGCAGTGAGGGGCTCCTAGCGGGACTTCCCTACGAGCAGTACTTC.

This rearrangement joins TRBV10-3 to TRBJ1-1, with 9 bases aligning to TRBD1. V was pared by 2 bases and J by 5 bases, with 6 bases of the junction left unmatched. Germline-derived CDR1 and CDR2 are ENHRY and SYGVKD. There are 15 residues in the CDR3. CDR3 residues: CAISELGQGQTEAFF. In DNA, the CDR3 is TGTGCCATCAGTGAGCTGGGACAGGGTCAAACTGAAGCTTTCTTT.